The 29 T cell receptor beta chains presented below share a single source sample, sequenced in a study of CD8+ T cells in alopecia areata (dated by TCRdb to 2016 to 2019). The library was obtained by the immunoSEQ multiplex PCR assay. To provide template for TCR sequencing, every sample had RNA extracted and reverse transcribed into cDNA. Imported from immuneACCESS, the table was reduced by TCRdb to in-frame sequences with V and J called. These copies leave out some clones; in studies compared against another copy, an unresolved V gene accounts for under half, and the cause of the remainder is not known. Within this sample are roughly 250,000 clones, with 67% of them counted one time only. The ten top clones hold approximately 1.2% of the sample. The time point label here, explained by the study, means: baseline before oral tofacitinib. The sequenced sample was CD4+ T cells sorted from blood, obtained at week 0. Receptors originate from a human donor with alopecia areata.

The genes are TRBV5-1 and TRBJ1-5; the match to TRBD1 covers 9 bases. V was pared by 2 bases and J by 3 bases, with 3 bases of the junction left unmatched. From germline, CDR1 is SGHRS and CDR2 YFSETQ. The CDR3 loop spans 15 amino acids. CDR3 bases: TGCGCCAGCAGCTTAGGACAGGGGCCCAATCAGCCCCAGCATTTT. Translated, it gives CASSLGQGPNQPQHF.

J is TRBJ1-2 and V is TRBV18; unclear D gene. CDR3 length: 11 residues. With 2 bases removed from V and 6 bases from J, the gap between germline ends came to 4 bases. Germline assignment: CDR1 KGHSH and CDR2 LQKENI. The CDR3 reads CASSPGHGYTF. CDR3 bases: TGTGCCAGCTCACCAGGGCATGGCTACACCTTC.

The chain carries TRBV11-2 and TRBJ1-1, with 9 positions matching TRBD1. From germline, CDR1 is SGHAT and CDR2 FQNNGV. This CDR3 has 12 amino acids. V was clipped by 8 bases and J by 4 bases; unmatched bases: 2. The CDR3 DNA sequence: TGTGCCAGCGGGACAGGGATCACTGAAGCTTTCTTT. Residues: CASGTGITEAFF. Looking up the rest from reference TRBV11-2 and TRBJ1-1 gives the full variable domain: EAGVAQSPRYKIIEKRQSVAFWCNPISGHATLYWYQQILGQGPKLLIQFQNNGVVDDSQLPKDRFSAERLKGVDSTLKIQPAKLEDSAVYLCASGTGITEAFFGQGTRLTVV.

This clone occurred a few times. The CDR3 here is CASSLKVFGTQYF. The CDR3 coding sequence is TGTGCCAGCAGCTTAAAGGTTTTCGGGACCCAGTACTTC. The gene calls are TRBV11-2 and TRBJ2-5; D remains ambiguous. Deletions cut 2 bases from V and 7 bases from J, with 11 bases between. There are 13 residues in the CDR3. Germline V gene lookup returns CDR1 SGHAT and CDR2 FQNNGV.

The chain uses TRBV30 and TRBJ2-1; unclear D gene. The CDR3 contains 12 residues. From germline, CDR1 is GTSNPN and CDR2 SVGIG (reference sequence). Between the trimmed V and J ends, which lost 2 bases and 8 bases, there was a span of 10 bases. In DNA form, the CDR3 reads TGTGCCTGGAGTCCCCCCGGCTATGAGCAGTTCTTC. Translating gives CAWSPPGYEQFF.

This CDR3 is CASSFGVAGTSTDTQYF. CDR3 bases: TGTGCCAGCAGCTTCGGGGTAGCGGGTACTAGCACAGATACGCAGTATTTT. The rearrangement joins TRBV5-6 to TRBJ2-3, with 7 bases that match TRBD2. Germline CDR1 and CDR2: SGHDT and YYEEEE. The CDR3 spans 17 residues. Losses at the gene ends were 2 bases for V and 0 bases for J; bases not matched to a gene: 9.

This clone has only one observation. The chain carries TRBV7-3 and TRBJ1-6; D remains unclear. Germline V gene data show CDR1 as SGHTA and CDR2 as FQGTGA. The CDR3 length is 13 residues. V lost 1 base to trimming and J lost 11 bases, with 9 bases between them. The CDR3 region has the DNA TGTGCCAGCAGCTTAAACCGGGAGACACCCCTCCACTTT. Encoded protein: CASSLNRETPLHF.

The rearrangement joins TRBV15 to TRBJ2-1; D gene unclear. The CDR3 loop spans 14 amino acids. Between the trimmed V and J ends, which lost 5 bases and 5 bases, there was a span of 13 bases. Per germline, CDR1 LNHNV and CDR2 YYDKDF (reference sequence). The CDR3 bases are TGTGCCACCAGCCCCTGGACCGCGAACAATGAGCAGTTCTTC. Encoded protein: CATSPWTANNEQFF.

This clone was detected once. The rearrangement links TRBV7-8 to TRBJ2-3; D remains ambiguous. V was shortened by 4 bases and J by 8 bases, with 10 bases between the two germline ends. The CDR3 runs to 12 residues. Germline values: CDR1 SGHVS, CDR2 FQNEAQ. As DNA, the CDR3 is TGTGCCAGCAGCTCCACCCCGAGTACGCAGTATTTT. Translating it yields CASSSTPSTQYF.

V is TRBV6-5 and J is TRBJ2-6, with D maybe TRBD1 (6 bases). Germline V gene data show CDR1 as MNHEY and CDR2 as SVGAGI. There are 15 residues in the CDR3. Trimming shortened V by 2 bases and J by 2 bases, and 7 bases separated the two germline ends. The CDR3 DNA follows: TGTGCCAGCAGTTACGAGGGGGCTGGGGCCAACGTCCTGACTTTC. As protein: CASSYEGAGANVLTF.

V gene TRBV14 combines with J gene TRBJ1-2, with 8 bases that match TRBD1. CDR3 length equals 13 residues. Germline V gene sequence: CDR1 SGHDN, CDR2 FVKESK. V lost 6 bases, J lost 2 bases, and 2 bases stayed unmatched. DNA of the CDR3: TGTGCCAGCAGAAGGACAGGGAACTATGGCTACACCTTC. Amino acid sequence: CASRRTGNYGYTF. Based on the CDR3 plus reference TRBV14 and TRBJ1-2, the full variable domain is EAGVTQFPSHSVIEKGQTVTLRCDPISGHDNLYWYRRVMGKEIKFLLHFVKESKQDESGMPNNRFLAERTGGTYSTLKVQPAELEDSGVYFCASRRTGNYGYTFGSGTRLTVV.

The chain joins TRBV2 to TRBJ2-5, with D perhaps TRBD1 or TRBD2 (5 bases each). Between the trimmed V and J ends, which lost 7 bases and 1 base, there was a span of 10 bases. Germline V CDR1 and CDR2: SNHLY, FYNNEI. The CDR3 loop spans 13 amino acids. The CDR3 nucleotides read TGTGCCAGCATCCGGGGCAGCCAAGAGACCCAGTACTTC. It translates to CASIRGSQETQYF.

The rearrangement links TRBV9 to TRBJ1-1; 8 bases agree with TRBD1. CDR3 length equals 15 residues. Per germline, CDR1 SGDLS and CDR2 YYNGEE. Germline trimming cut 3 bases from V and 1 base from J; bases unmatched to any gene: 5. CDR3 coding DNA: TGTGCCAGCAGCGCGACCGGGACAGGGAACACTGAAGCTTTCTTT. This sequence encodes CASSATGTGNTEAFF.

This clone was seen just once. CDR3 sequence reads: CAHVPLSGANVLTF. The CDR3 DNA follows: TGTGCCCACGTGCCCTTGTCTGGGGCCAACGTCCTGACTTTC. The V and J genes are TRBV30 and TRBJ2-6; D unresolved. CDR3 length: 14 amino acids. The V and J ends lost 8 bases and 1 base respectively, with 12 bases between them. CDR1 is GTSNPN, CDR2 SVGIG, per germline (reference sequence).

V gene TRBV5-4 combines with J gene TRBJ2-5; tentative D call: TRBD2 (5 bases). Germline assignment: CDR1 SGHNT and CDR2 YYREEE (reference sequence). This CDR3 contains 13 residues. V lost 3 bases and J 7 bases, leaving 13 bases between the germline ends. The CDR3 region is CASSSPSPGTQYF. CDR3 in DNA: TGTGCCAGCAGCTCACCTAGCCCTGGGACCCAGTACTTC.

The J gene is TRBJ2-7, the V gene TRBV7-2; perhaps TRBD1 as D (6 bases). The germline gives CDR1 SGHTA, CDR2 FQGNSA. V was shortened by 5 bases and J by 2 bases, with 7 bases between the two germline ends. This CDR3 has 12 residues. DNA for the CDR3: TGTGCCAGCAGCCGGGACACCTACGAGCAGTACTTC. It yields the protein CASSRDTYEQYF.

The V call is TRBV10-3, the J call TRBJ2-3; possible D gene TRBD2, 6 bases. With 4 bases removed from V and 0 bases from J, the gap between germline ends came to 8 bases. The CDR3 runs to 14 residues. Germline V gene lookup returns CDR1 ENHRY and CDR2 SYGVKD. The CDR3 reads CAISVGGSTDTQYF. The CDR3 bases are TGTGCCATCAGTGTAGGAGGGAGCACAGATACGCAGTATTTT.

The chain links TRBV11-2 to TRBJ2-5, with TRBD2 matching 8 bases. The J segment lost 3 bases and the V segment lost 5 bases, leaving 8 bases of the junction unmatched. There are 15 residues in the CDR3. CDR1 SGHAT and CDR2 FQNNGV come from the germline V gene. CDR3 in DNA: TGTGCCAGCAGCACCCCTGGGCGGGGGGAAGAGACCCAGTACTTC. Translation: CASSTPGRGEETQYF.

The chain links TRBV7-3 to TRBJ2-1; D may correspond to TRBD1 or TRBD2 (5 bases each). The CDR3 runs to 13 residues. Trimming removed 2 bases at V and 10 bases at J, with 12 bases between. Germline V CDR1 and CDR2: SGHTA, FQGTGA. The CDR3 protein is CASSLQRGGEQFF. In nucleotides, the CDR3 is TGTGCCAGCAGCTTACAGAGGGGCGGAGAGCAGTTCTTC.

On this clone: Germline and junction disagree at one end, which may indicate a read error. The rearrangement uses TRBV7-7 and TRBJ2-5, with D possibly being TRBD2 (6 bases). Looked up from germline, CDR1 is SSHAT and CDR2 is FNYEAQ (reference sequence). CDR3 size: 14 residues. The CDR3 spells CASSGPGVGETQYF. CDR3 DNA: TGTGCTAGCAGTGGACCGGGGGTTGGGGAGACCCAGTACTTC.

Regarding this clone: This CDR3 is also generated by other DNA sequences in the sample. The rearrangement uses TRBV6-5 and TRBJ2-7; no reliable D call. Per the germline V gene, CDR1 is MNHEY and CDR2 is SVGAGI. This CDR3 is built from 14 residues. V lost 3 bases to trimming and J lost 1 base, with 10 bases between them. In DNA form, the CDR3 reads TGTGCCAGCAGTTATGGCACCTCTTCCTACGAGCAGTACTTC. It specifies CASSYGTSSYEQYF.

This sequence joins TRBV15 and TRBJ1-6, with D possibly TRBD1 on 6 matching bases. Germline loops: CDR1 LNHNV, CDR2 YYDKDF (reference sequence). Trimming removed 3 bases at V and 10 bases at J, with 16 bases between. This CDR3 contains 15 residues. DNA of the CDR3: TGTGCCACCAGCAGGCCGCGGGGGCGGGGGTCACCCCTCCACTTT. It specifies CATSRPRGRGSPLHF.

V usage is TRBV5-4 and J usage is TRBJ1-2; D perhaps matches TRBD1 (6 bases). The V gene's germline CDR1 is SGHNT and CDR2 YYREEE (reference sequence). The ends were cut back, 4 bases at V and 6 bases at J, with 16 bases in the middle. This CDR3 has 14 amino acids. CDR3 coding DNA: TGTGCCAGCAGCCAAGGAGGACAGTCCCATGGCTACACCTTC. It translates to CASSQGGQSHGYTF.

The genes are TRBV29-1 and TRBJ1-5; possibly TRBD1 for D (5 bases). The germline CDR1 and CDR2 sequences are SQVTM and ANQGSEA. CDR3 length: 12 residues. V was pared by 7 bases and J by 1 base, with 8 bases between. CDR3 DNA: TGCAGCGCAGGGACGAGCAATCAGCCCCAGCATTTT. Protein: CSAGTSNQPQHF.

The V call is TRBV4-3, the J call TRBJ2-2, with TRBD2 as a possible D gene (6 bases). Germline V gives CDR1 LGHNA, CDR2 YSLEER. V was shortened by 0 bases and J by 0 bases, with 14 bases between the two germline ends. CDR3 size: 18 residues. The CDR3 is CASSQEAGGTANTGELFF. As DNA, the CDR3 is TGCGCCAGCAGCCAAGAAGCGGGCGGCACCGCGAACACCGGGGAGCTGTTTTTT.

This rearrangement joins TRBV15 to TRBJ1-5; a weak D match, TRBD1 (6 bases). Trimming took 5 bases from V and 2 from J, leaving 19 bases between them. The CDR3 contains 17 residues. The germline V gene encodes CDR1 LNHNV and CDR2 YYDKDF (reference sequence). CDR3 amino acids: CATSSQRGGGGNQPQHF. The DNA of the CDR3 is TGTGCCACCAGCTCCCAGAGGGGGGGAGGGGGCAATCAGCCCCAGCATTTT. Full variable domain (rest looked up from reference TRBV15 and TRBJ1-5): DAMVIQNPRYQVTQFGKPVTLSCSQTLNHNVMYWYQQKSSQAPKLLFHYYDKDFNNEADTPDNFQSRRPNTSFCFLDIRSPGLGDTAMYLCATSSQRGGGGNQPQHFGDGTRLSIL.

V gene TRBV7-8 combines with J gene TRBJ2-2; no reliable D call. CDR1 is SGHVS and CDR2 is FQNEAQ in the germline V gene. The ends were cut back, 5 bases at V and 2 bases at J, with 15 bases in the middle. This CDR3 is built from 16 residues. CDR3 amino acids: CASSPGSRLNTGELFF. Here the CDR3 DNA reads TGTGCCAGCAGCCCGGGCAGCCGCCTTAACACCGGGGAGCTGTTTTTT.

The chain carries TRBV29-1 and TRBJ2-1; D possibly corresponds to TRBD2 (6 bases). The germline V and J ends were trimmed by 2 bases and 8 bases, with 13 bases remaining between them. The germline CDR1 and CDR2 sequences are SQVTM and ANQGSEA. This CDR3 has 13 residues. The DNA for the CDR3 is TGCAGCGTTGAACGTCATAGGGAGGATGAGCAGTTCTTC. As protein: CSVERHREDEQFF.

The chain has TRBV7-9 and TRBJ2-7; D is ambiguous. V was pared by 1 base and J by 0 bases, with 7 bases between. Per the germline V gene, CDR1 is SEHNR and CDR2 is FQNEAQ (reference sequence). This CDR3 is built from 14 residues. CDR3 in DNA: TGTGCCAGCAGCTTAGGGGCCCTCTCCTACGAGCAGTACTTC. Translating gives CASSLGALSYEQYF.